Sequencing of this TCR beta chain was carried out in a study of T cell responses to AZD1222 COVID-19 vaccine. A word on this clone: The antigen is unknown.

Pooled in the analysis were second doses at about 4 or about 12 weeks. Some clones are missing from TCRdb's copy, which holds only in-frame ones; the method was immunoSEQ multiplex PCR. The sample lists 150,000 to 200,000 clones, 94% occurring once. Broader study findings: The donor group comprised mostly white British people and more females; the analysis possibly underestimated clonal diversity. All repertoire sampling was performed exclusively after the peak T cell response.

CDR1 is MGHDK, CDR2 SYGVNS, per germline. This CDR3 has 13 amino acids. Trimming removed 1 base at V and 8 bases at J, with 11 bases between. The chain couples TRBV25-1 to TRBJ1-2; D not certain. The sample in question was peripheral blood, obtained 28 days after the second AZD1222 dose. This clonotype was obtained from an adult who received the AZD1222 COVID-19 vaccine. CDR3 region: CASSEFAGVGYTF. The CDR3 DNA reads TGTGCCAGCAGTGAATTTGCGGGAGTCGGCTACACCTTC.